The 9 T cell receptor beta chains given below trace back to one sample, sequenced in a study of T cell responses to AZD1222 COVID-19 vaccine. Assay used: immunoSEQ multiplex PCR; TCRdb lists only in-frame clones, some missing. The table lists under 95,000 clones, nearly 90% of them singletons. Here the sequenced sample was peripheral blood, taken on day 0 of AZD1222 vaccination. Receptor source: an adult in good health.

The DNA for the CDR3 is TGTGCCAGCTCACCCTCGGAGGGAGATAATGAAAAACTGTTTTTT. It codes for CASSPSEGDNEKLFF. The chain uses TRBV18 and TRBJ1-4; no firm D call. The CDR3 spans 15 residues. The V gene's germline CDR1 is KGHSH and CDR2 LQKENI. V shed 3 bases and J shed 4 bases, with 12 bases lying between them.

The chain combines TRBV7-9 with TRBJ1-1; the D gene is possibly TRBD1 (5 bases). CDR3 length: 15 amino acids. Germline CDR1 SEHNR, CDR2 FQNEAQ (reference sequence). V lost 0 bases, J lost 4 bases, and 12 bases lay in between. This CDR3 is CASSLAWGVSTEAFF. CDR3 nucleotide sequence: TGTGCCAGCAGCTTAGCGTGGGGGGTGAGCACTGAAGCTTTCTTT.

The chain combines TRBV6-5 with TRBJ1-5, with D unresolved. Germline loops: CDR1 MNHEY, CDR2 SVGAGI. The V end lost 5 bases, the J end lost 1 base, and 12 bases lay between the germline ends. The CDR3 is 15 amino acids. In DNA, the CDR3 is TGTGCCAGCAGTCCGTTTGACGGGAGCAATCAGCCCCAGCATTTT. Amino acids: CASSPFDGSNQPQHF.

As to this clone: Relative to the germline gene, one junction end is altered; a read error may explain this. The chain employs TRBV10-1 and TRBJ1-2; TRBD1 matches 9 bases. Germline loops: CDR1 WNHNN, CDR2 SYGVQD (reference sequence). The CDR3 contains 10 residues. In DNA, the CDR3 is TGCGCCAGCAGTGAGGGACAGGGGATCTTC. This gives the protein CASSEGQGIF.

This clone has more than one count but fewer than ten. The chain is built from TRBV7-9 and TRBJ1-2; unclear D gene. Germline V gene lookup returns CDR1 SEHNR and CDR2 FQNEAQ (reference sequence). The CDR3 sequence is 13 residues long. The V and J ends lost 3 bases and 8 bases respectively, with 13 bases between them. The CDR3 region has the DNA TGTGCCAGCAGCTTGCAGGCCCGCCAGGGCTACACCTTC. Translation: CASSLQARQGYTF.

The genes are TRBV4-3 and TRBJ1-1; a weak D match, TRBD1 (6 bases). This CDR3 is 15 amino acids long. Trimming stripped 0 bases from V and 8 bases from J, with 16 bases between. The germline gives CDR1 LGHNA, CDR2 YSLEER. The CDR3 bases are TGCGCCAGCAGCCAAGATTTTCCGACCGGGGGCGAAGCTTTCTTT. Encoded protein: CASSQDFPTGGEAFF.

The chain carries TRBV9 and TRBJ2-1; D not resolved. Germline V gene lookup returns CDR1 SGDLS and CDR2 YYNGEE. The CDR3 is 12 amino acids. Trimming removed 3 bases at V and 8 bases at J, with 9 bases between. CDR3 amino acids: CASSARFDEQFF. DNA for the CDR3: TGTGCCAGCAGCGCTCGCTTCGATGAGCAGTTCTTC.

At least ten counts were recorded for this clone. The CDR3 bases are TGTGCCAGCAGCCCAGCCACAGGGAGTAGGACTGAAGCTTTCTTT. Protein sequence: CASSPATGSRTEAFF. The chain employs TRBV7-8 and TRBJ1-1, with D tentatively TRBD1 (6 bases). The CDR3 runs to 15 residues. The germline CDR1 and CDR2 sequences are SGHVS and FQNEAQ. The V gene lost 5 bases and the J gene lost 5 bases, with 18 bases spanning the gap. The full variable domain, completed using reference TRBV7-8 and TRBJ1-1, is GAGVSQSPRYKVAKRGQDVALRCDPISGHVSLFWYQQALGQGPEFLTYFQNEAQLDKSGLPSDRFFAERPEGSVSTLKIQRTQQEDSAVYLCASSPATGSRTEAFFGQGTRLTVV.

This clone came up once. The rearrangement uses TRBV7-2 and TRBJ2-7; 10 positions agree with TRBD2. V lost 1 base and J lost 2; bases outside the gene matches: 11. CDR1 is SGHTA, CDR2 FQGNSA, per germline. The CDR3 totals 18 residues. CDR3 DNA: TGTGCCAGCAGCTTAGGTTGGGTAGCGGGGGGCGCAGCCTACGAGCAGTACTTC. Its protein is CASSLGWVAGGAAYEQYF.